The clone carrying this T cell receptor beta chain was counted ten times or more. Its antigen remains unknown. The CDR3 loop spans 15 amino acids. Trimming cost V 3 bases and J 3 bases; bases outside gene matches: 6. In germline, CDR1 is SEHNR, CDR2 FQNEAQ (reference sequence). MiXCR was run by TCRdb on the 5' RACE reads, yielding one entry per CDR3 protein. The data hold a few hundred thousand distinct CDR3 sequences, with 3% to 4.5% observed a single time. The source of the sample is a study of T cells after yellow fever vaccination. Looking at the study overall: Low-cell-number fractions underwent preparation using SMART-Seq v4 Ultra Low Input. General study results and limits: Overall, a small share of clonotypes was seen in both CD4 and CD8 compartments. Clones from primary vaccination mostly reappeared after the booster (around 97% CD4, about 85% CD8).

The clonotype was recovered from a man in his late teens or twenties who received the YFV17D yellow fever vaccine. The sequences come from PBMCs, collected on the day of the yellow fever booster vaccination. The chain links TRBV7-9 to TRBJ1-2; 8 nucleotides align to TRBD1. CDR3 region: CASSFGQGDYYGYTF. CDR3 sequence (DNA): TGTGCCAGCAGCTTCGGACAGGGAGATTACTATGGCTACACCTTC.